This T cell receptor (beta chain) was documented in a study of shared clonotypes between healthy human individuals. This clone appeared a few times. Trimming at V came to 2 bases and at J to 7 bases, leaving 10 bases not matched to a gene. CDR3 length: 15 residues. Per the germline V gene, CDR1 is KGHSH and CDR2 is LQKENI. Data came from immunoSEQ multiplex PCR; TCRdb stores just in-frame clones and leaves some out. The sample holds over 400,000 clones, more than 65% seen once. Sequenced material: PBMCs. The genes are TRBV18 and TRBJ2-7; 8 positions match TRBD2. The sequence derives from a woman aged 40 to 55 in good health. Some clones in this sample may be carry-over from other donors' samples. Here the CDR3 reads CASSPIGAGGGEQYF. CDR3 sequence (DNA): TGTGCCAGCTCACCAATCGGGGCGGGAGGCGGGGAGCAGTACTTC.